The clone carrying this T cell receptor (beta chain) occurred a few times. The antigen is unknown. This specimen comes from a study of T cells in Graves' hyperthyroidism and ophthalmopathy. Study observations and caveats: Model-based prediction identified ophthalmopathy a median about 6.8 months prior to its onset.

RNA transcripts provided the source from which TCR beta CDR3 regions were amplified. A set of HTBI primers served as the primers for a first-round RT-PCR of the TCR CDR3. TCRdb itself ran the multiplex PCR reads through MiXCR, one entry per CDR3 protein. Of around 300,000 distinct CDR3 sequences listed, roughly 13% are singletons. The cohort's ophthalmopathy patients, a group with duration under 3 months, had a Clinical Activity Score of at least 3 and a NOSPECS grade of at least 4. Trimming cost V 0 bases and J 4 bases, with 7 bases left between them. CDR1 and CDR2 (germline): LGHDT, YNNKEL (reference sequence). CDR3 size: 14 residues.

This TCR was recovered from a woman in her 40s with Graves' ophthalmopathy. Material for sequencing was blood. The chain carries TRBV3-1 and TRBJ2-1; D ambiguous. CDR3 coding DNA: TGTGCCAGCAGCCAAGAGTCGGTTTACAATGAGCAGTTCTTC. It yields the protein CASSQESVYNEQFF.